Shown below are 25 T cell receptor beta chains from a single sample sequenced in a study of identical twins. TCRdb re-called the 5' RACE reads through MiXCR, storing one row per CDR3 protein. This sample has roughly 470,000 distinct CDR3 sequences; roughly an eighth occur once, and the top ten carry about 0.94%. The same sample was also used in a study of yellow fever vaccine responses in identical twins.

Material: CD4+ T cells sorted from blood. The receptors were sampled from a woman aged 18-30 years in good health.

This clonotype has a handful of counts. Here the CDR3 reads CASSLEGAKGYNEQFF. CDR3 DNA sequence: TGTGCCAGCAGCTTAGAAGGGGCTAAAGGATACAATGAGCAGTTCTTC. The chain employs TRBV7-2 and TRBJ2-1, with D perhaps matching TRBD1 (5 bases). The CDR3 contains 16 residues. Germline V lookup: CDR1 SGHTA, CDR2 FQGNSA. Trimming took off 1 base at V and 4 bases at J, with 14 bases between the two ends. Together with reference TRBV7-2 and TRBJ2-1, the CDR3 gives the full variable domain: GAGVSQSPSNKVTEKGKDVELRCDPISGHTALYWYRQSLGQGLEFLIYFQGNSAPDKSGLPSDRFSAERTGGSVSTLTIQRTQQEDSAVYLCASSLEGAKGYNEQFFGPGTRLTVL.

This chain links TRBV11-2 with TRBJ1-1; TRBD1 aligns across 8 bases. The CDR3 contains 17 residues. The V gene end was trimmed by 3 bases and the J gene end by 1 base; junction bases not matched to a gene: 10. Germline lookup yields CDR1 SGHAT and CDR2 FQNNGV. CDR3 amino acids: CASSFFGQGVRNTEAFF. The CDR3 nucleotides read TGTGCCAGCAGCTTTTTCGGACAGGGAGTTCGGAACACTGAAGCTTTCTTT.

This clonotype was counted once. The chain carries TRBV20-1 and TRBJ2-5; 8 positions agree with TRBD1. In germline, CDR1 is DFQATT, CDR2 SNEGSKA (reference sequence). This CDR3 contains 14 residues. The trim removed 2 bases at V and 2 bases at J, leaving 4 bases unmatched. The CDR3 DNA reads TGCAGTGCTAGACGGGACAGGTTACAAGAGACCCAGTACTTC. Its protein product is CSARRDRLQETQYF.

This clonotype was observed a single time. V and J are TRBV7-3 and TRBJ2-1; D not resolved. Germline V gives CDR1 SGHTA, CDR2 FQGTGA. The CDR3 is 12 residues long. Trimming took off 5 bases at V and 13 bases at J, with 15 bases between the two ends. The CDR3 sequence: CASSPSPTVQFF. CDR3 DNA: TGTGCCAGCAGCCCCAGTCCCACAGTACAGTTCTTC.

This clonotype was seen a few times. This chain uses TRBV5-1 with TRBJ1-2, with TRBD1 as a possible D gene (6 bases). CDR1 is SGHRS and CDR2 is YFSETQ in the germline V gene. This CDR3 spans 19 amino acids. V was trimmed by 3 bases and J by 1 base, leaving 25 bases between them. The CDR3 reads CASSSSSQPGQLFNYGYTF. Written as DNA, the CDR3 is TGCGCCAGCAGCTCATCATCCCAACCGGGACAACTTTTTAACTATGGCTACACCTTC. Together with reference TRBV5-1 and TRBJ1-2, the CDR3 gives the full variable domain: KAGVTQTPRYLIKTRGQQVTLSCSPISGHRSVSWYQQTPGQGLQFLFEYFSETQRNKGNFPGRFSGRQFSNSRSEMNVSTLELGDSALYLCASSSSSQPGQLFNYGYTFGSGTRLTVV.

The J gene is TRBJ2-3, the V gene TRBV12-3 or TRBV12-4; D uncertain. The CDR3 sequence is 14 residues long. Trimming took 4 bases from V and 0 from J, leaving 8 bases between them. The CDR3 DNA reads as TGTGCCAGCAGTTCAGTGTCTAGCACAGATACGCAGTATTTT. Residues: CASSSVSSTDTQYF.

The chain employs TRBV7-2 and TRBJ2-2; 10 nucleotides line up with TRBD1. The CDR3 runs 14 residues. The germline V gene encodes CDR1 SGHTA and CDR2 FQGNSA. Trimming cost V 7 bases and J 7 bases; bases outside gene matches: 6. CDR3 sequence (DNA): TGTGCCAGCACCGACAGGGGGCGTGGCGGGGAGCTGTTTTTT. Translated: CASTDRGRGGELFF.

V gene TRBV20-1 combines with J gene TRBJ2-2; possibly TRBD1 or TRBD2 for D (6 bases each). V was trimmed by 5 bases and J by 7 bases, leaving 14 bases between them. The CDR3 totals 13 residues. Germline CDR1 DFQATT, CDR2 SNEGSKA (reference sequence). Here the CDR3 reads CSAGRTVGGELFF. The CDR3 coding sequence is TGCAGTGCTGGGAGGACAGTGGGCGGGGAGCTGTTTTTT.

V usage is TRBV12-3 or TRBV12-4 and J usage is TRBJ2-6; 8 bases fit TRBD2. This CDR3 spans 19 amino acids. Trimming cost V 3 bases and J 0 bases; bases outside gene matches: 10. CDR3: CASSLGGLAGLSGANVLTF. The CDR3, as DNA: TGTGCCAGCAGTTTGGGAGGCCTAGCGGGTCTCTCTGGGGCCAACGTCCTGACTTTC.

This clonotype was picked up a small number of times. This chain joins TRBV28 and TRBJ2-2; D is ambiguous. Trimming removed 2 bases at V and 6 bases at J, with 7 bases between. Germline CDR1 reads MDHEN; CDR2 reads SYDVKM. The CDR3 loop spans 13 amino acids. CDR3: CASSLGVPGELFF. The CDR3 nucleotides read TGTGCCAGCAGTTTAGGGGTTCCCGGGGAGCTGTTTTTT.

The chain carries TRBV24-1 and TRBJ2-3; tentative D call: TRBD1 (5 bases). Trimming removed 1 base from V and 4 bases from J, with 11 bases in between. The CDR3 has 15 amino acids. Per the germline V gene, CDR1 is KGHDR and CDR2 is SFDVKD. The CDR3 here is CATSDFQGPADTQYF. The CDR3 bases are TGTGCCACCAGTGATTTTCAGGGCCCCGCAGATACGCAGTATTTT.

The chain is built from TRBV5-1 and TRBJ2-3, with TRBD1 identical over 7 bases. There are 17 residues in the CDR3. V lost 7 bases, J lost 0 bases, and 14 bases stayed unmatched. Germline loops: CDR1 SGHRS, CDR2 YFSETQ. The CDR3 coding sequence is TGCGCCAGCGCAGCAGGGATTGGGACAGTCAGCACAGATACGCAGTATTTT. This encodes CASAAGIGTVSTDTQYF.

The chain is built from TRBV7-3 and TRBJ2-1, with TRBD2 matching over 10 bases. Per the germline V gene, CDR1 is SGHTA and CDR2 is FQGTGA. CDR3 length: 15 amino acids. Germline trimming cut 3 bases from V and 4 bases from J; bases unmatched to any gene: 3. CDR3 sequence (DNA): TGTGCCAGCAGCTTTAAACTAGCGGGGTACAATGAGCAGTTCTTC. Its translation: CASSFKLAGYNEQFF.

V and J are TRBV2 and TRBJ2-1; weak D call: TRBD1 (6 bases). Trimming pared 4 bases from V and 2 bases from J, leaving 12 bases between. CDR1 is SNHLY, CDR2 FYNNEI, per germline. This CDR3 is 15 amino acids long. The CDR3, as DNA: TGTGCCAGCAGTGGGGGGCTAGTGGCCTACAATGAGCAGTTCTTC. It translates to CASSGGLVAYNEQFF. Full variable domain (remainder filled in from reference TRBV2 and TRBJ2-1): EPEVTQTPSHQVTQMGQEVILRCVPISNHLYFYWYRQILGQKVEFLVSFYNNEISEKSEIFDDQFSVERPDGSNFTLKIRSTKLEDSAMYFCASSGGLVAYNEQFFGPGTRLTVL.

In its sample, this clonotype was seen a few times. This sequence joins TRBV3-1 and TRBJ2-7; D possibly matches TRBD1 or TRBD2 (6 bases each). CDR3 length: 15 residues. CDR1 and CDR2 (germline): LGHDT, YNNKEL (reference sequence). Trimming removed 1 base at V and 4 bases at J, with 14 bases between. The CDR3 here is CASSQVPGAYYEQYF. In DNA, the CDR3 is TGTGCCAGCAGCCAAGTCCCGGGGGCGTATTACGAGCAGTACTTC.

The rearrangement links TRBV2 to TRBJ1-4, with TRBD1 identical over 7 bases. Germline CDR1 is SNHLY and CDR2 is FYNNEI. The ends lost 7 bases at V and 4 bases at J; junction bases unmatched: 9. The CDR3 extends over 15 amino acids. CDR3: CASTATGTVNEKLFF. The CDR3 nucleotides read TGTGCCAGCACAGCTACCGGGACAGTTAATGAAAAACTGTTTTTT.

This rearrangement joins TRBV20-1 to TRBJ2-5, with 12 bases fitting TRBD1. This CDR3 has 17 residues. The germline gives CDR1 DFQATT, CDR2 SNEGSKA (reference sequence). The V and J ends lost 6 bases and 1 base, in that order; junction bases with no gene match: 12. The CDR3 DNA is TGCAGTGCCCAGGGACAGGGGGCGCTTGTAGGCCAAGAGACCCAGTACTTC. The encoded protein is CSAQGQGALVGQETQYF.

J is TRBJ1-2 and V is TRBV10-3; TRBD1 agrees at 11 bases. The CDR3 loop spans 14 amino acids. CDR1 is ENHRY and CDR2 is SYGVKD in the germline V gene. With V trimmed by 6 bases and J by 3 bases, 3 bases remained unmatched. CDR3 in DNA: TGTGCCATCAGGGACAGGGGGCGCGACTATGGCTACACCTTC. Translation gives CAIRDRGRDYGYTF.

This chain uses TRBV29-1 with TRBJ2-7, with no clear D. The germline V gene encodes CDR1 SQVTM and CDR2 ANQGSEA. The CDR3 covers 10 residues. Trimming removed 4 bases from V and 2 bases from J, with 3 bases in between. Here the CDR3 reads CSVGAYEQYF. Here the CDR3 DNA reads TGCAGCGTTGGGGCCTACGAGCAGTACTTC.

This rearrangement joins TRBV30 to TRBJ2-4; no definite D call. Germline assignment: CDR1 GTSNPN and CDR2 SVGIG (reference sequence). The CDR3 spans 13 residues. V shed 1 base and J shed 1 base, with 5 bases lying between them. The chain's CDR3 is CAWSGVAKNIQYF. Here the CDR3 DNA reads TGTGCCTGGAGTGGGGTGGCCAAAAACATTCAGTACTTC.

This clonotype has a handful of counts. This chain links TRBV20-1 with TRBJ2-5; D possibly corresponds to TRBD1 (6 bases). The CDR3 is 14 amino acids. Germline V gives CDR1 DFQATT, CDR2 SNEGSKA (reference sequence). Trimming left V 1 base short and J 5 bases short, with 14 bases between. The CDR3 protein is CSARGETGPETQYF. The CDR3 DNA sequence: TGCAGTGCTAGAGGAGAGACAGGTCCCGAGACCCAGTACTTC.

At least ten counts were recorded for this clonotype. The rearrangement uses TRBV14 and TRBJ2-3; the D is unclear. Per germline, CDR1 SGHDN and CDR2 FVKESK. The CDR3 runs 13 residues. Trimming removed 0 bases at V and 5 bases at J, with 6 bases between. CDR3 DNA sequence: TGTGCCAGCAGCCAAGACCTAGGAGATACGCAGTATTTT. Amino acids: CASSQDLGDTQYF.

In its sample, this clonotype was seen a few times. V is TRBV12-3 or TRBV12-4 and J is TRBJ1-5; D gene uncertain. CDR3 length: 14 residues. Trimming shortened V by 5 bases and J by 4 bases, and 12 bases separated the two germline ends. The CDR3 here is CASSTLADNQPQHF. The CDR3 nucleotides are TGTGCCAGCAGTACGCTGGCAGATAATCAGCCCCAGCATTTT.

This clonotype was counted many times. J is TRBJ2-7 and V is TRBV6-2 or TRBV6-3, with 7 bases lining up with TRBD1. With 0 bases clipped from V and 4 bases from J, the junction kept 6 bases outside the gene matches. Germline lookup yields CDR1 MNHEY and CDR2 SVGEGT. This CDR3 is built from 15 residues. This chain's CDR3 is CASSYSGGASYEQYF. CDR3 coding DNA: TGTGCCAGCAGTTACTCAGGGGGCGCATCTTACGAGCAGTACTTC.

This clonotype was picked up a small number of times. This rearrangement joins TRBV25-1 to TRBJ2-5; D gene uncertain. Trimming took 2 bases from V and 6 from J, leaving 10 bases between them. The CDR3 has 13 amino acids. Germline assignment: CDR1 MGHDK and CDR2 SYGVNS. This CDR3 reads CASSEDVKKTQYF. In DNA, the CDR3 is TGTGCCAGCAGTGAAGATGTTAAAAAGACCCAGTACTTC.